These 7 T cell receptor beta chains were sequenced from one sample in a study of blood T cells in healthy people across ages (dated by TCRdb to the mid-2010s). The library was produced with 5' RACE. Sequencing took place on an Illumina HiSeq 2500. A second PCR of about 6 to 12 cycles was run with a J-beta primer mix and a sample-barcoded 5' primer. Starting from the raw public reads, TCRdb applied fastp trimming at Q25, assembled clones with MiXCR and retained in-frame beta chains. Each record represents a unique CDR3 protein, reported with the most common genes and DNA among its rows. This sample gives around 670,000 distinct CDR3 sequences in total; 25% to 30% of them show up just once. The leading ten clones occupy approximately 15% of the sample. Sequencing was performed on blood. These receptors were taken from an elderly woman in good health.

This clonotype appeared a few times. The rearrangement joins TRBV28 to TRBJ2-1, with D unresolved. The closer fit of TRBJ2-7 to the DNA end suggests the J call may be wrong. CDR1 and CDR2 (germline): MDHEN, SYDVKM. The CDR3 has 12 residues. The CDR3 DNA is TGTGCCAGCGGCGTAGCCTACAATGAGCAGTACTTC. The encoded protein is CASGVAYNEQYF.

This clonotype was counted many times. CDR3 DNA sequence: TGTGCCAGCAGTCGCTGGGGTGGTGATGGAGAACAGCCCCAGCATTTT. This translates into CASSRWGGDGEQPQHF. The chain couples TRBV6-5 to TRBJ1-5, with D unresolved. The V gene lost 5 bases and the J gene lost 7 bases, with 21 bases spanning the gap. The CDR3 spans 16 residues. Germline assignment: CDR1 MNHEY and CDR2 SVGAGI.

CDR3 nucleotide sequence: TGTGCCAGCAGCTTAGCACTCGGGACAGGGGGTTCCGGAAACACCATATATTTT. It is translated as CASSLALGTGGSGNTIYF. This chain connects TRBV7-6 to TRBJ1-3; 11 bases are a match to TRBD1. With V trimmed by 0 bases and J by 4 bases, 8 bases remained unmatched. Germline CDR1 and CDR2: SGHVS and FNYEAQ. The CDR3 has 18 residues.

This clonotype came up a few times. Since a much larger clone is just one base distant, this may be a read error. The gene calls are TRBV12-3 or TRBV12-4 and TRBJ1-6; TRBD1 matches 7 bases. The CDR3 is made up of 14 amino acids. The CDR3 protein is CASSADRRNSPPHF. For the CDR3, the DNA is TGTGCCAGCAGTGCGGACAGGCGGAATTCACCCCCCCACTTT.

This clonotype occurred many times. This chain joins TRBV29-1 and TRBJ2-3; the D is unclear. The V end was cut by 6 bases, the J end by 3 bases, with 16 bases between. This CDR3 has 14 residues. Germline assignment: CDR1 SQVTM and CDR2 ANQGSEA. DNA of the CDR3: TGCAGCGTCCACCGGCGGTTAGCAACAGATACGCAGTATTTT. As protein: CSVHRRLATDTQYF.

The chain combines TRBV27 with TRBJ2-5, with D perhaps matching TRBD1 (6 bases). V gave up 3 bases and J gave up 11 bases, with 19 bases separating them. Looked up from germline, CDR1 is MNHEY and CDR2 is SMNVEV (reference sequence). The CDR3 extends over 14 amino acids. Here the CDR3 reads CASSLDRVYSEQYF. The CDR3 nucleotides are TGTGCCAGCAGTTTGGACAGAGTCTACAGTGAGCAGTACTTC.

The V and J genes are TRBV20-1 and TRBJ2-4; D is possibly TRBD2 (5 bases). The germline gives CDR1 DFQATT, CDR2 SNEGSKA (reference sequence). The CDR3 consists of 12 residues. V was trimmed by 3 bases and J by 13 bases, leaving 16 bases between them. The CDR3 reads CSARSGWWEQYF. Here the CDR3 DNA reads TGCAGTGCTAGGAGCGGCTGGTGGGAGCAGTACTTC.